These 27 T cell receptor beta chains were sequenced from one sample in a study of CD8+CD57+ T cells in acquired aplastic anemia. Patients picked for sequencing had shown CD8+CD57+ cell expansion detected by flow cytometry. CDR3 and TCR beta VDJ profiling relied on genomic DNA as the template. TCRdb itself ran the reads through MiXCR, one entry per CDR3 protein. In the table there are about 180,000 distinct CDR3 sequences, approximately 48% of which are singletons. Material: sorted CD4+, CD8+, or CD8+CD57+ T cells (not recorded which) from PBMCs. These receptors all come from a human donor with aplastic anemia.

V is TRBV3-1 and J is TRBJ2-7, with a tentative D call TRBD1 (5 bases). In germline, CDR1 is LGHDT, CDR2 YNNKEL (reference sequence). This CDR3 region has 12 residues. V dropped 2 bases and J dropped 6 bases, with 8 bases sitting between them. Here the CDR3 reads CASSQQGVEQYF. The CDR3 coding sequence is TGTGCCAGCAGCCAACAAGGGGTCGAGCAGTACTTC.

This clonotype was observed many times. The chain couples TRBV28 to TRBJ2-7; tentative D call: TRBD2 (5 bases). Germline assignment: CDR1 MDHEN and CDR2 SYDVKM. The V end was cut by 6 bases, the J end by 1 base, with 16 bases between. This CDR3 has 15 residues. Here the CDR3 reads CASSPFVRTSYEQYF. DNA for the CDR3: TGTGCCAGCAGCCCATTCGTCCGGACTTCCTACGAGCAGTACTTC.

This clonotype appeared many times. CDR3 residues: CSAQDREALNGYTF. The CDR3 coding sequence is TGCAGTGCCCAGGACAGGGAGGCTCTGAATGGCTACACCTTC. The chain recombines TRBV20-1 with TRBJ1-2; 8 nucleotides line up with TRBD1. The CDR3 covers 14 residues. Germline CDR1 reads DFQATT; CDR2 reads SNEGSKA (reference sequence). V was pared by 6 bases and J by 6 bases, with 12 bases of the junction left unmatched.

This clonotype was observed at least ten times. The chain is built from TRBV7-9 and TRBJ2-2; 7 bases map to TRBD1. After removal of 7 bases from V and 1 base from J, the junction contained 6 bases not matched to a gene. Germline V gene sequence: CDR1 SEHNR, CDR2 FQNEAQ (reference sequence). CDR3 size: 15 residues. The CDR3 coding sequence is TGTGCCAGCAATAAGGGGGCGCAGAACACCGGGGAGCTGTTTTTT. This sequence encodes CASNKGAQNTGELFF.

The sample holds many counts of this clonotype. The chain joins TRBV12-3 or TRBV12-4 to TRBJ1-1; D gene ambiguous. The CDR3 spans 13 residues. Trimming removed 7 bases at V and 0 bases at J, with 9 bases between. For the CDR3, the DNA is TGTGCCAGCATCCTGGGAGTGAACACTGAAGCTTTCTTT. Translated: CASILGVNTEAFF.

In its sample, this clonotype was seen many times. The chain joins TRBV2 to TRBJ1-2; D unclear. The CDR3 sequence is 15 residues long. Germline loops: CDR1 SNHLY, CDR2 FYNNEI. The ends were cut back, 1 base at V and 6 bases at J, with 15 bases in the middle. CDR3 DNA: TGTGCCAGCAGTGAAGGGCAGCCAGGATTCGATGGCTACACCTTC. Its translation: CASSEGQPGFDGYTF.

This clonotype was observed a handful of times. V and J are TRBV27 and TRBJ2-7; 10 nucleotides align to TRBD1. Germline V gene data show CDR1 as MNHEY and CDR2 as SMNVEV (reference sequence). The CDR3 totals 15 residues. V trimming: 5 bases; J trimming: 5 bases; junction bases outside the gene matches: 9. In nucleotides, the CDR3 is TGTGCCAGCAGTCCACCGGGACAGGGGATCAACGAGCAGTACTTC. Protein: CASSPPGQGINEQYF.

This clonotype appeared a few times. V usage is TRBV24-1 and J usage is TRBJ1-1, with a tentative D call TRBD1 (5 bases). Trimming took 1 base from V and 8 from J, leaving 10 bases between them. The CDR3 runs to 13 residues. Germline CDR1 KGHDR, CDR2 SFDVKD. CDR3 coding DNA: TGTGCCACCAGTGATTTAATAACAGGAGAAGCTTTCTTT. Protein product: CATSDLITGEAFF.

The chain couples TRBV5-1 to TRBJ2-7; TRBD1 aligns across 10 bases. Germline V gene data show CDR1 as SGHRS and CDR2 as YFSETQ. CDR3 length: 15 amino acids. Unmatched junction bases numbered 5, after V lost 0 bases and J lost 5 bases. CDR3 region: CASSLGDRGTDEQYF. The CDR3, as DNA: TGCGCCAGCAGCTTGGGGGACAGGGGTACGGACGAGCAGTACTTC.

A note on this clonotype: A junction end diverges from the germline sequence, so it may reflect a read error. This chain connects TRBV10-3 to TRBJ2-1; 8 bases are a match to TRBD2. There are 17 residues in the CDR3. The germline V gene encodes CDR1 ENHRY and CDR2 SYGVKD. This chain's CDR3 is CATSEAERGLSYNGQFF. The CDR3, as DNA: TGTGCCACCAGTGAGGCTGAGCGGGGGCTCTCCTACAATGGGCAGTTCTTC.

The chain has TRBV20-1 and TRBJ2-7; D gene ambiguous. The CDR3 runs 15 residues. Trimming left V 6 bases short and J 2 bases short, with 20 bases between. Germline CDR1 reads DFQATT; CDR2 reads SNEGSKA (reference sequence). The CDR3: CSAANGFRSTYEQYF. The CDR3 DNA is TGCAGTGCCGCTAATGGGTTTCGGTCGACCTACGAGCAGTACTTC.

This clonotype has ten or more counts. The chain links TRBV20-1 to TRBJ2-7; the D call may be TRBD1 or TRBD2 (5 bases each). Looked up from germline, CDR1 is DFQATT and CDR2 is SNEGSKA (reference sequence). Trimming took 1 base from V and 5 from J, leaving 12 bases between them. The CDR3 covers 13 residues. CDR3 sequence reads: CSARGLGENEQYF. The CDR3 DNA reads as TGCAGTGCTAGAGGCCTGGGGGAAAACGAGCAGTACTTC.

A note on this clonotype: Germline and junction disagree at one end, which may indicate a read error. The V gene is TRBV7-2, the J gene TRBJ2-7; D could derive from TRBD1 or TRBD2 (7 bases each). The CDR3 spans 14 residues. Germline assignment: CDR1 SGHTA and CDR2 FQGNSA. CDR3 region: CASTRGGASYKQYF. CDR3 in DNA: TGTGCCAGCACCAGGGGGGGGGCCTCCTACAAGCAGTACTTC.

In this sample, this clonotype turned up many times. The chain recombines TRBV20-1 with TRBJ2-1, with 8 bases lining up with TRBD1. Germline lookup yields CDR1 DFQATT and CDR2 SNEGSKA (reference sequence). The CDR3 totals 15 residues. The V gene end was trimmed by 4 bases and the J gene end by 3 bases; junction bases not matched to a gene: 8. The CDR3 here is CSANPGQGNYNEQFF. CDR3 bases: TGCAGTGCTAATCCAGGACAGGGAAACTACAATGAGCAGTTCTTC.

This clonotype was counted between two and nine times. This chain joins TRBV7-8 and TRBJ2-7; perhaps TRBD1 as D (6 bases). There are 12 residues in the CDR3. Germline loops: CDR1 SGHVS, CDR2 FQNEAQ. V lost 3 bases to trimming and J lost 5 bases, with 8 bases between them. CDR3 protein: CASSLRQDEQYF. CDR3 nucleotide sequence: TGTGCCAGCAGCTTGCGACAGGACGAGCAGTACTTC.

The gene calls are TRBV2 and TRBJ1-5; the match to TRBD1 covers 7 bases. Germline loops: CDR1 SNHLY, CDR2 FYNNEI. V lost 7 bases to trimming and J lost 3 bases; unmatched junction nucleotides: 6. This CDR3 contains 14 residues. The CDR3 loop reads CASKIQGTNQPQHF. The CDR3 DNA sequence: TGTGCCAGCAAGATACAGGGGACCAATCAGCCCCAGCATTTT. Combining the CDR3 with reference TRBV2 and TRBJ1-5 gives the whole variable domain EPEVTQTPSHQVTQMGQEVILRCVPISNHLYFYWYRQILGQKVEFLVSFYNNEISEKSEIFDDQFSVERPDGSNFTLKIRSTKLEDSAMYFCASKIQGTNQPQHFGDGTRLSIL.

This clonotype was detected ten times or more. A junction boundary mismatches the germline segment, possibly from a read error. The CDR3 sequence: CASSLGGVGSLRF. CDR3 sequence (DNA): TGTGCCAGCAGTTTAGGGGGGGTGGGGAGTCTCCGGTTT. The chain is built from TRBV12-3 or TRBV12-4 and TRBJ1-4, with D perhaps matching TRBD1 (5 bases). The CDR3 has 13 amino acids.

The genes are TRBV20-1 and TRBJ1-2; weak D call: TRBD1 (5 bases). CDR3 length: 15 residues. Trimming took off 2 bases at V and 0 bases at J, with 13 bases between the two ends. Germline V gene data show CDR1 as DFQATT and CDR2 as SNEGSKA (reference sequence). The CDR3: CSARPSDRSNYGYTF. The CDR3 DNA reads TGCAGTGCTAGACCATCAGACAGATCTAACTATGGCTACACCTTC.

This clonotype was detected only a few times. The CDR3 nucleotides are TGTGCCACCAGCAGAGATCTTGCAGCTAAAAACACTGAAGCTTTCTTT. Translated, it gives CATSRDLAAKNTEAFF. The chain couples TRBV15 to TRBJ1-1, with D unclear. The CDR3 is 16 amino acids. The V gene lost 0 bases and the J gene lost 2 bases, with 13 bases spanning the gap. Per the germline V gene, CDR1 is LNHNV and CDR2 is YYDKDF (reference sequence).

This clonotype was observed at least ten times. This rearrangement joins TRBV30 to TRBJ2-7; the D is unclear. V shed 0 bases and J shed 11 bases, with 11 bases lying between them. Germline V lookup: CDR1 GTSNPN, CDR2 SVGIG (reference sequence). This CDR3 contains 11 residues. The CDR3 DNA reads TGTGCCTGGAGTGTATCAACGACCAAGTACTTC. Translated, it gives CAWSVSTTKYF. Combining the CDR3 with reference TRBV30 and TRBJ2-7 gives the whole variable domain SQTIHQWPATLVQPVGSPLSLECTVEGTSNPNLYWYRQAAGRGLQLLFYSVGIGQISSEVPQNLSASRPQDRQFILSSKKLLLSDSGFYLCAWSVSTTKYFGPGTRLTVT.

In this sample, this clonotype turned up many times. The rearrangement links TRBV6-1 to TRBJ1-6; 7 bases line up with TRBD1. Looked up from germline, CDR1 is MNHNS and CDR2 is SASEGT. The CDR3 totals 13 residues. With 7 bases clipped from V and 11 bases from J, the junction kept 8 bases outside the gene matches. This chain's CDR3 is CASKGGARTPLHF. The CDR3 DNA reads TGTGCCAGCAAAGGGGGCGCGAGGACACCCCTCCACTTT.

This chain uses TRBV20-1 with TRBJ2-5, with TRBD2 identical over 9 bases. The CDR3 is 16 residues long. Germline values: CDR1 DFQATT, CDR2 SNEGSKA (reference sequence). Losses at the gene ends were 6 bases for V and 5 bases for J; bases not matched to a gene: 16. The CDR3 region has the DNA TGCAGTGCAAACGCTCCCGGGGGACTAGCATCCGAGACCCAGTACTTC. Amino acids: CSANAPGGLASETQYF.

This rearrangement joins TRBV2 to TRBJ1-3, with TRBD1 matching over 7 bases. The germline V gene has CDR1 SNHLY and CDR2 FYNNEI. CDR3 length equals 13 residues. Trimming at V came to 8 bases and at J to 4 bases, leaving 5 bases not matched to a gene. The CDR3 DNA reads TGTGCCAGCGAGGAGGGGGCGGGAAACACCATATATTTT. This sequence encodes CASEEGAGNTIYF.

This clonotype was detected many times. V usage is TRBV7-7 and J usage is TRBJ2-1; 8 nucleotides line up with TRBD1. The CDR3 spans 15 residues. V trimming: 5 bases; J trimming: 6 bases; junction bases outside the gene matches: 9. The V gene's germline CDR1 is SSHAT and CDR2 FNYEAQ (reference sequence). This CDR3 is CASSHSTGASNEQFF. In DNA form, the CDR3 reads TGTGCCAGCAGCCACTCGACAGGGGCTTCCAATGAGCAGTTCTTC.

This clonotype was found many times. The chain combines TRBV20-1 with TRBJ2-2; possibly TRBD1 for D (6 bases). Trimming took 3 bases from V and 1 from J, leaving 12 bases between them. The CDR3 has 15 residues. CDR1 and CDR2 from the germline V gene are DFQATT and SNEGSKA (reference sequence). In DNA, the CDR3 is TGCAGTGCTAGTCACGGACAGAAGAACACCGGGGAGCTGTTTTTT. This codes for CSASHGQKNTGELFF.

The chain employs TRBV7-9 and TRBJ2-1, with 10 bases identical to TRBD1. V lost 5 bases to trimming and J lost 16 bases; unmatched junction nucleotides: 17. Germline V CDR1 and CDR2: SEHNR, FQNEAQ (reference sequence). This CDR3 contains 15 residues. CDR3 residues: CASSTRTGGKIGQFF. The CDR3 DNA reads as TGTGCCAGCAGCACCCGGACAGGGGGAAAGATCGGGCAATTCTTC.

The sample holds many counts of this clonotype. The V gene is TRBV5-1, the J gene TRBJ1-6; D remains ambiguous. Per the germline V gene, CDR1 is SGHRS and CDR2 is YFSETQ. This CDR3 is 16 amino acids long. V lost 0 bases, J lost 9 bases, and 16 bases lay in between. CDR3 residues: CASSLAVTDSGSPLHF. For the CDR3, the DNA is TGCGCCAGCAGCTTGGCCGTCACAGACTCGGGTTCACCCCTCCACTTT.